This T cell receptor beta chain is drawn from a study of cytomegalovirus exposure and HLA in healthy donors. Study results and limitations: It was reported that the classifier diagnosed cytomegalovirus status with high specificity and sensitivity in both the original and validation cohorts. TCR beta chains associated with HLA were, in a later analysis, more clonally expanded than equally common others. Earlier analysis looked at TCR beta V segments, and most were productive about 90% or about 30% of the time.

Worth noting for this clone: Its target is not known.

The PCR had 60 Vbeta and 13 Jbeta primers. Sequenced by immunoSEQ multiplex PCR; TCRdb stores in-frame clones only, minus some. Found here are more than 90,000 clones, roughly four fifths of them singletons; the top ten hold around 16%. Sequenced input: PBMCs. The receptor's source is a man aged 45-65 years in good health and CMV-seropositive.

The CDR3 bases are TGTGCCAGCAGCCCGGAGGAAGGGTTAGTTGGCTACACCTTC. It specifies CASSPEEGLVGYTF. The gene calls are TRBV5-4 and TRBJ1-2, with no clear D. Trimming cost V 4 bases and J 7 bases, with 17 bases left between them. The CDR3 is 14 residues long. Per germline, CDR1 SGHNT and CDR2 YYREEE (reference sequence).